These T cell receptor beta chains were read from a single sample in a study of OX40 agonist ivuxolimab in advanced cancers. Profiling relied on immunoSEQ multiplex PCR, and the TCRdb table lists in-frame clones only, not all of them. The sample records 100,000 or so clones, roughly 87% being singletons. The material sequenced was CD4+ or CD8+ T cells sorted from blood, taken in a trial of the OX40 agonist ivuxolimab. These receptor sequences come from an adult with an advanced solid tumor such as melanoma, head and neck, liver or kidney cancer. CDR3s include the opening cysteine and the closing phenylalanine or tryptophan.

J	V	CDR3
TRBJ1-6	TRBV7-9	CASSSEGGGSSPLHF
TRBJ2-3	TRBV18	CASSPRRGREMGTDTQYF
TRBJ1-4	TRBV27	CASSLRGDNEKLFF
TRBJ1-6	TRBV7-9	CASSLERVNSPLHF
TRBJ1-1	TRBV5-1	CASSVDTEALF
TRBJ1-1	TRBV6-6	CASERAFF
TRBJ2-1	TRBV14	CASSPTHNEQFF
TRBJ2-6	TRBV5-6	CASKNSGANVLTF
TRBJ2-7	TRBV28	CATAGGLLYEQYF
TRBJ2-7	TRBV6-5	CASSYGGPGEQYF
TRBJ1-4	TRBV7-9	CASSFTGTGGEKLFF
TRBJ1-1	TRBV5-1	CASSIQTGGINTEAFF
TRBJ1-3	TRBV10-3	CAISTSGMSGNTIYF
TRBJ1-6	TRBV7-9	CASSPASIYSPLHF
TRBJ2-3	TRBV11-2	CASSLERVADTQYF
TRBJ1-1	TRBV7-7	CASSQGVGTEAFF
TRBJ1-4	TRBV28	CASNIGGGRLNEKLFF
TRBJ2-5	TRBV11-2	CASSVMPTQETQYF
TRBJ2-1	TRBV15	CATSRAGTGINEQFF
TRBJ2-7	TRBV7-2	CASSPTFGQGGEQYF
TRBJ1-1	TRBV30	CAWSPFFGNTEAFF
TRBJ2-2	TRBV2	CASSVSRDTGELFF
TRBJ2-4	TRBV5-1	CASSLDGGAPTKNIQYF
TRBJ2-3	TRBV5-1	CASSLGTGASTDTQYF
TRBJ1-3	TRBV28	CASSLTGQGNTIYF
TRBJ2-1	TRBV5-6	CASSSAGTGDYNEQFF
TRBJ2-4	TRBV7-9	CASSLAPTGAENIQYF
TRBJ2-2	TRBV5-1	CASSLLGSGGELFF
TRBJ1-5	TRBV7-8	CASSPSGGGQPQHF
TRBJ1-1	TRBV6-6	CASRPFEGVNTEAFF
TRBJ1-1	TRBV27	CASSSLQVMNTEAFF
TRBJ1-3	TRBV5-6	CASSQGQSSGNTIYF
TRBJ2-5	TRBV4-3	CASSQRSGGLQETQYF
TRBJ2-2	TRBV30	CAWSVGEFPANTGELFF
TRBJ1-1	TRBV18	CASSSIGGEVTEAFF